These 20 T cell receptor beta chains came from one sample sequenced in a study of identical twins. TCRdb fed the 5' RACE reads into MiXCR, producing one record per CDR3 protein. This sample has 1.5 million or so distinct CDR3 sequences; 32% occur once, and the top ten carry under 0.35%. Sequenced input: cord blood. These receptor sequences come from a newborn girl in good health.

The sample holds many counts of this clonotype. CDR3 amino acids: CASGGQGNQPQHF. Here the CDR3 DNA reads TGTGCCAGCGGAGGACAGGGCAATCAGCCCCAGCATTTT. The chain is built from TRBV12-3 or TRBV12-4 and TRBJ1-5, with 7 bases identical to TRBD1. V lost 8 bases to trimming and J lost 2 bases; unmatched junction nucleotides: 3. The CDR3 loop spans 13 amino acids.

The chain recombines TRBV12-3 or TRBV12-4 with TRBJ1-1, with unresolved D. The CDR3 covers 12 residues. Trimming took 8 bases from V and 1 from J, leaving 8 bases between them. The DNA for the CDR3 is TGTGCCAGCCGCCTAGGGAACACTGAAGCTTTCTTT. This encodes CASRLGNTEAFF.

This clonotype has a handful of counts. The CDR3 region is CSARQGASDNEQFF. In DNA, the CDR3 is TGCAGTGCTAGACAGGGGGCTAGCGACAATGAGCAGTTCTTC. The chain couples TRBV20-1 to TRBJ2-1; TRBD1 matches at 8 bases. Germline CDR1 and CDR2: DFQATT and SNEGSKA (reference sequence). Trimming took 2 bases from V and 5 from J; bases not matched to a gene: 5. The CDR3 runs 14 residues.

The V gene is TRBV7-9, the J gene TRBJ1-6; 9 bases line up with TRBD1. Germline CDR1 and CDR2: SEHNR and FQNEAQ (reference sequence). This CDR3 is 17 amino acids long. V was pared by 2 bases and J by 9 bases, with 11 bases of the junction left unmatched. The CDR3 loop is CASSLTIIGQGTSPLHF. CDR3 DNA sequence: TGTGCCAGCAGCTTAACGATAATAGGACAGGGGACTTCACCCCTCCACTTT.

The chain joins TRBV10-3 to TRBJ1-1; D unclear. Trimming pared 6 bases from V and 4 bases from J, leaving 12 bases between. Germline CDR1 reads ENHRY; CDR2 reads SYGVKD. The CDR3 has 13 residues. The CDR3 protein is CAIRTLGVTEAFF. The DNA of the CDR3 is TGTGCCATCAGAACCCTTGGGGTCACTGAAGCTTTCTTT.

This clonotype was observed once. The CDR3 is CASSLASSLRGTSGASTDTQYF. The CDR3 DNA sequence: TGTGCCAGCAGTTTAGCCAGCAGTTTAAGGGGGACTAGCGGGGCTAGCACAGATACGCAGTATTTT. The gene calls are TRBV12-3 or TRBV12-4 and TRBJ2-3; 13 bases match TRBD2. The CDR3 loop spans 22 amino acids. J lost 0 bases, V lost 0 bases, and 15 bases had no gene match.

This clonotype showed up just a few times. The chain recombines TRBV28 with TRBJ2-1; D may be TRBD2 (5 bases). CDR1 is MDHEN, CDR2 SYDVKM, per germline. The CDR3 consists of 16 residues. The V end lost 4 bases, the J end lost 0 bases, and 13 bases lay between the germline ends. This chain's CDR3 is CASSSLAQSSYNEQFF. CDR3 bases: TGTGCCAGCAGTTCCCTAGCTCAGAGCTCCTACAATGAGCAGTTCTTC.

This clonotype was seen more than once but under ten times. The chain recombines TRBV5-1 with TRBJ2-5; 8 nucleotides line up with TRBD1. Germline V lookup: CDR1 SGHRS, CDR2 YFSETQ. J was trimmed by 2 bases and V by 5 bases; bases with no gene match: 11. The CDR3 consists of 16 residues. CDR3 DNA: TGCGCCAGCAGACCCGGGACAGGCGATATTCAAGAGACCCAGTACTTC. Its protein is CASRPGTGDIQETQYF.

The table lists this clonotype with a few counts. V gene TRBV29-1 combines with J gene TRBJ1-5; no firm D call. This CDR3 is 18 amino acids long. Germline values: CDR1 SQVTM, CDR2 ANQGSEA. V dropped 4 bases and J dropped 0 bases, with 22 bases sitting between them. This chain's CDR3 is CSVAMNGIRGYSNQPQHF. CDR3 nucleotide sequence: TGCAGCGTTGCTATGAACGGGATTCGTGGATATAGCAATCAGCCCCAGCATTTT. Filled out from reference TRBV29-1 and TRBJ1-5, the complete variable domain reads SAVISQKPSRDICQRGTSLTIQCQVDSQVTMMFWYRQQPGQSLTLIATANQGSEATYESGFVIDKFPISRPNLTFSTLTVSNMSPEDSSIYLCSVAMNGIRGYSNQPQHFGDGTRLSIL.

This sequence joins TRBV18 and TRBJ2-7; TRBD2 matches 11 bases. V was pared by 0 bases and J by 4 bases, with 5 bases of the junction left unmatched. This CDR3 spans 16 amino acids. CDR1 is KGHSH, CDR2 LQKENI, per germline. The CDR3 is CASSPPGLAGGYEQYF. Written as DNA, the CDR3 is TGTGCCAGCTCACCACCAGGCCTAGCGGGAGGATACGAGCAGTACTTC.

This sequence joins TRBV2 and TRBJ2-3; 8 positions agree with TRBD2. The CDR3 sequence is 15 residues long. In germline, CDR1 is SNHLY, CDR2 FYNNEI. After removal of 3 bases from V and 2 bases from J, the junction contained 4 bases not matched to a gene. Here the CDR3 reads CASSEETSATDTQYF. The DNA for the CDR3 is TGTGCCAGCAGTGAGGAGACTAGCGCCACAGATACGCAGTATTTT.

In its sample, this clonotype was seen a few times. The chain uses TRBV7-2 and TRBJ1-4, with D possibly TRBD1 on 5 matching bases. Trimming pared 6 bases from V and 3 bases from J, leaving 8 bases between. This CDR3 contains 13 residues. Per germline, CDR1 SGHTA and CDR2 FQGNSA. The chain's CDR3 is CASRTVPNEKLFF. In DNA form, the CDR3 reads TGTGCCAGCAGGACAGTTCCTAATGAAAAACTGTTTTTT.

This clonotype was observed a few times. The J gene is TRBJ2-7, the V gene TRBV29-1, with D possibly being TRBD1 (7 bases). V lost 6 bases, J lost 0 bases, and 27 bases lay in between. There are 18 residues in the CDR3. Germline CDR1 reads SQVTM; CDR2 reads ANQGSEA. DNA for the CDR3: TGCAGCGTCCGCACGAGAGGGGGCGCGGGAATCTCCTCCTACGAGCAGTACTTC. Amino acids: CSVRTRGGAGISSYEQYF.

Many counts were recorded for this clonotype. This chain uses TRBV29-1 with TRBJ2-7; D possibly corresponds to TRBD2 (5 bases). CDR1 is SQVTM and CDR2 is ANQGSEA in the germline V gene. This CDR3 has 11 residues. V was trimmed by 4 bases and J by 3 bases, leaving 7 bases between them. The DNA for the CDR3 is TGCAGCGTTGTCCGGGACTACGAGCAGTACTTC. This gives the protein CSVVRDYEQYF.

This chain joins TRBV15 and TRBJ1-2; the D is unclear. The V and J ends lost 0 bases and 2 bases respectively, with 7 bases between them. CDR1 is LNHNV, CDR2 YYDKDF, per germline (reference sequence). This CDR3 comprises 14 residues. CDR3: CATSRDRENYGYTF. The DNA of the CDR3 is TGTGCCACCAGCAGAGATAGGGAAAACTATGGCTACACCTTC.

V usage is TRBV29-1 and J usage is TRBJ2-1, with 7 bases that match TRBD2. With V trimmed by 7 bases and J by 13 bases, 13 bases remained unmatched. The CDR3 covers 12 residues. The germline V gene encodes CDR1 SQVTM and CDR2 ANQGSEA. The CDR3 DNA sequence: TGCAGCGGGGGGGGAGTTGAAGAGACCCAGTTCTTC. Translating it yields CSGGGVEETQFF.

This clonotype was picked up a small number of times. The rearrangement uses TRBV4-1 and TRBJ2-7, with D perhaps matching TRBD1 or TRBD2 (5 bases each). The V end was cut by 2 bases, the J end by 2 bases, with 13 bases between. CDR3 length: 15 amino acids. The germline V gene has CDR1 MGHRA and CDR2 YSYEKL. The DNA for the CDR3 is TGCGCCAGCAGCCAATACGGGACGTCCCCCTACGAGCAGTACTTC. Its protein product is CASSQYGTSPYEQYF.

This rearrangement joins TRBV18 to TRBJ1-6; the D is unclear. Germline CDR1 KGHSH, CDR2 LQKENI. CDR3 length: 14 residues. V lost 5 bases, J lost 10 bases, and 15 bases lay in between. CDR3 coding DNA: TGTGCCAGCTCATCACTCCCCGCAGAATCACCCCTCCACTTT. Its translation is CASSSLPAESPLHF.

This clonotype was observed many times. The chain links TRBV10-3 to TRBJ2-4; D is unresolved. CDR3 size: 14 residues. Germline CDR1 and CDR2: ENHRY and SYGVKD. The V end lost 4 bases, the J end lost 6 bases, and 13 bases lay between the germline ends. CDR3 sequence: CAISGPASGNIQYF. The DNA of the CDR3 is TGTGCCATCAGTGGACCGGCCTCGGGAAACATTCAGTACTTC.

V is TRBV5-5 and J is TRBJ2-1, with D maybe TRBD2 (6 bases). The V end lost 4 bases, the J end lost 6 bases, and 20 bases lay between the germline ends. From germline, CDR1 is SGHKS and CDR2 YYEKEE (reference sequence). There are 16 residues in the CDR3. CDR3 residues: CASSPISGQMGNEQFF. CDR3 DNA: TGTGCCAGCAGCCCGATTAGCGGTCAGATGGGCAATGAGCAGTTCTTC. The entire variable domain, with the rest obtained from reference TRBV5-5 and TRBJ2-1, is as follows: DAGVTQSPTHLIKTRGQQVTLRCSPISGHKSVSWYQQVLGQGPQFIFQYYEKEERGRGNFPDRFSARQFPNYSSELNVNALLLGDSALYLCASSPISGQMGNEQFFGPGTRLTVL.